A selection of T cell receptor beta chains follows, all from one sample in a study of blood T cells in healthy people across ages. TCRdb processed the 5' RACE reads anew with MiXCR; each CDR3 protein has one entry. Seen here are 750,000 or so distinct CDR3 sequences, 20% to 30% observed once, and the top ten hold roughly 9%. These data are also associated with another study on T cells of mothers and their children.

The material sequenced was blood. The origin of the receptors is a boy aged 10-17 years in good health. CDR3s include the opening cysteine and the closing phenylalanine or tryptophan. Each record gives: J gene, clone size, D gene, V gene, CDR3 protein, CDR3 DNA. D genes are given only for firm matches. Only some rows state a clone size, as once, few, many or a class for expanded clones.

>TRBJ1-2|.|TRBD1|TRBV18
CASYTTGVDGYTF
TGTGCCAGCTATACGACAGGGGTAGACGGCTACACCTTC
>TRBJ1-1|.|.|TRBV6-6
CASSYGWHTEAFF
TGTGCCAGCAGTTATGGGTGGCACACTGAAGCTTTCTTT
>TRBJ2-1|few|.|TRBV7-8
CASSSPDLYNEQFF
TGTGCCAGCAGCTCGCCAGACCTTTACAATGAGCAGTTCTTC
>TRBJ1-1|.|TRBD1|TRBV29-1
CSVGPGQKNTEAFF
TGCAGCGTGGGTCCGGGACAGAAGAACACTGAAGCTTTCTTT
>TRBJ2-1|few|.|TRBV6-4
CASTDRAGVSNEQFF
TGTGCCAGCACCGACAGGGCGGGAGTTTCGAATGAGCAGTTCTTC
>TRBJ2-3|.|.|TRBV2
CASKFRTDTQYF
TGTGCCAGCAAGTTTCGCACAGATACGCAGTATTTT
>TRBJ1-1|few|.|TRBV9
CASTQEGENTEAFF
TGTGCCAGCACCCAGGAGGGAGAGAACACTGAAGCTTTCTTT
>TRBJ1-2|.|.|TRBV5-1
CASSFWGSNYGYTF
TGCGCCAGCAGCTTCTGGGGGTCTAACTATGGCTACACCTTC
>TRBJ2-7|few|.|TRBV29-1
CSVEDRDKLSYEQYF
TGCAGCGTTGAAGACCGGGACAAACTCTCCTACGAGCAGTACTTC
>TRBJ2-5|few|.|TRBV7-2
CASEPYPLGTQYF
TGTGCCAGCGAACCCTATCCCTTGGGGACCCAGTACTTC
>TRBJ2-5|few|TRBD2|TRBV28
CASSPLAGGLRTQYF
TGTGCCAGCAGCCCTCTAGCGGGGGGGCTTAGGACCCAGTACTTC